This record concerns one T cell receptor (beta chain) sequence. This clonotype was recorded a few times. What this receptor recognizes is not known. Per-base quality was not reported, and no clone a single base away is much larger than it. The sample belongs to a study of CD8 T cells in ankylosing spondylitis (dated by TCRdb to 2016 to 2017). Notes on the research overall: The study profiled T cell receptor beta repertoires in healthy donors and ankylosing spondylitis patients to find disease-linked TCR variants. The whole study cohort included 90 to 120 healthy donors and 20 to 25 ankylosing spondylitis patients. Samples of peripheral blood were taken, and for ankylosing spondylitis patients, synovial fluid was collected as well. The investigation overall reported the following: A CD8+ phenotype was shown by the disease-linked clones, which were found at relatively low frequencies in peripheral blood. According to the report, matched synovial fluid samples from ankylosing spondylitis patients were significantly enriched for the disease-linked clones. Some motif variants had previously been reported in the synovial fluid and blood of reactive arthritis patients, which suggests shared mechanisms of disease initiation. Blood from ankylosing spondylitis patients appeared to be characterized by a TCR beta motif composed of several highly homologous amino acid variants.

The CDR3 spans 18 residues, from the cysteine through the phenylalanine. Solely the CDR3 DNA is kept, with 54 bases framed from the first base. Unmatched junction bases come to 9, with V trimmed by 0 bases and J by 0 bases. The germline V gene encodes CDR1 SQVTM and CDR2 ANQGSEA. These reads were obtained on an Illumina HiSeq 2500. TCR beta libraries were prepared by quantitative 5'-RACE with molecular barcodes. Per the original workflow: To identify disease-linked TCR variants, a new computational method was used, one built on a probabilistic model of VDJ rearrangement. TCRdb applied fastp at Q25 and MiXCR to the public reads, then kept only in-frame beta chains. Under each unique CDR3 protein, matching rows form one entry showing the most common genes and DNA. TCRdb's processing, not the study's, gives the V and J calls here. The sample data list more than 600,000 distinct CDR3 sequences, and 15% to 20% of these were observed just once. The ten largest clonotypes hold 19% of the sample.

This clonotype was obtained from a male donor with ankylosing spondylitis. The chain employs TRBV29-1 and TRBJ2-1; 9 junctional bases match TRBD1. The sequencing input was blood, either unsorted or a sorted T cell fraction (not recorded which). CDR3 sequence: CSVEDWAGQGSSYNEQFF. Read as DNA, the sequence is TGCAGCGTTGAAGATTGGGCGGGACAGGGCAGCTCCTACAATGAGCAGTTCTTC.